The next 20 T cell receptor beta chains were all read from a single sample in a study of cytomegalovirus exposure and HLA in healthy donors. Researchers ran the PCR with 60 Vbeta and 13 Jbeta primers. Sequencing was performed with immunoSEQ multiplex PCR; in TCRdb, only in-frame clones are kept and a portion is missing. Here the sample spans 100,000 to 150,000 clones, roughly 80% being singletons. Material for sequencing was PBMCs. The receptors originated from a middle-aged woman in good health and CMV-seronegative.

This chain connects TRBV19 to TRBJ1-3, with D tentatively TRBD1 (6 bases). V was trimmed by 5 bases and J by 5 bases, leaving 13 bases between them. The germline CDR1 and CDR2 sequences are LNHDA and SQIVND (reference sequence). The CDR3 is 14 amino acids. The CDR3 DNA follows: TGTGCCAGTAGTCGCGCCGGGACAAGAAACACCATATATTTT. Amino acids: CASSRAGTRNTIYF. Supplemented by reference TRBV19 and TRBJ1-3, the full variable domain reads DGGITQSPKYLFRKEGQNVTLSCEQNLNHDAMYWYRQDPGQGLRLIYYSQIVNDFQKGDIAEGYSVSREKKESFPLTVTSAQKNPTAFYLCASSRAGTRNTIYFGEGSWLTVV.

The V gene is TRBV4-2, the J gene TRBJ1-2, with TRBD1 as a possible D gene (5 bases). Trimming cost V 0 bases and J 4 bases, with 9 bases left between them. There are 14 residues in the CDR3. Germline V gene data show CDR1 as LGHNA and CDR2 as YNFKEQ. The CDR3 DNA sequence: TGTGCCAGCAGCCAAGATCGGGGGTCCTATGGCTACACCTTC. Translating it yields CASSQDRGSYGYTF.

V gene TRBV2 combines with J gene TRBJ2-3, with 9 bases fitting TRBD1. V shed 9 bases and J 1 base; nucleotides not matched to a gene: 5. Germline V gene data show CDR1 as SNHLY and CDR2 as FYNNEI. The CDR3 covers 14 residues. The CDR3 region has the DNA TGTGCCAGAACAGGGGGCGACGGCACAGATACGCAGTATTTT. This codes for CARTGGDGTDTQYF.

J is TRBJ2-6 and V is TRBV4-1; D call uncertain. The CDR3 runs to 16 residues. V lost 0 bases to trimming and J lost 4 bases, with 10 bases between them. Germline V CDR1 and CDR2: MGHRA, YSYEKL. As DNA, the CDR3 is TGCGCCAGCAGCCAAGATTCGAGTCCCGGGGCCAACGTCCTGACTTTC. Amino acids: CASSQDSSPGANVLTF.

This clone has only one observation. The gene calls are TRBV5-5 and TRBJ2-1, with D maybe TRBD2 (7 bases). Germline assignment: CDR1 SGHKS and CDR2 YYEKEE (reference sequence). This CDR3 contains 18 residues. The ends were cut back, 4 bases at V and 0 bases at J, with 20 bases in the middle. In DNA, the CDR3 is TGTGCCAGCAGCCCCGCCGGGGGGCGTGATAACTCCTACAATGAGCAGTTCTTC. It specifies CASSPAGGRDNSYNEQFF.

This clone was counted a few times. The chain recombines TRBV6-6 with TRBJ2-3; TRBD2 matches at 10 bases. Per the germline V gene, CDR1 is MNHNY and CDR2 is SVGAGI (reference sequence). Trimming took 0 bases from V and 4 from J; bases not matched to a gene: 4. The CDR3 is 16 residues long. The CDR3 reads CASSYSPSGSSDTQYF. CDR3 coding DNA: TGTGCCAGCAGTTACTCCCCTAGCGGGAGTTCAGATACGCAGTATTTT.

The chain couples TRBV5-1 to TRBJ2-7; unclear D gene. The CDR3 loop spans 12 amino acids. CDR1 and CDR2 from the germline V gene are SGHRS and YFSETQ. V lost 2 bases, J lost 5 bases, and 8 bases lay in between. For the CDR3, the DNA is TGCGCCAGCAGCTTATTAGCTGACGAGCAGTACTTC. Amino acids: CASSLLADEQYF.

The genes are TRBV4-1 and TRBJ2-3; D is perhaps TRBD1 (5 bases). CDR3 length equals 16 residues. Looked up from germline, CDR1 is MGHRA and CDR2 is YSYEKL. The V gene lost 0 bases and the J gene lost 2 bases, with 12 bases spanning the gap. In nucleotides, the CDR3 is TGCGCCAGCAGCCAAGAGCAGGGTATTCCCACAGATACGCAGTATTTT. It specifies CASSQEQGIPTDTQYF.

Regarding this clone: The junction departs from the called germline gene at one end, perhaps through a read error. The CDR3 region has the DNA TGTGCCGGCAGTTCCGTGGACAGGCTAAATGAGCAGTTCTTC. Translating it yields CAGSSVDRLNEQFF. The rearrangement links TRBV28 to TRBJ2-1; 7 nucleotides align to TRBD1. The germline V gene has CDR1 MDHEN and CDR2 SYDVKM. This CDR3 region has 14 residues.

The V call is TRBV7-9, the J call TRBJ1-2; the match to TRBD1 covers 8 bases. CDR1 and CDR2 (germline): SEHNR, FQNEAQ (reference sequence). V shed 3 bases and J 6 bases; nucleotides not matched to a gene: 3. This CDR3 has 13 amino acids. This chain's CDR3 is CASSFRGQNGYTF. DNA for the CDR3: TGTGCCAGCAGCTTCAGGGGGCAGAATGGCTACACCTTC.

The chain combines TRBV28 with TRBJ2-7; D may be TRBD2 (6 bases). The CDR3 has 12 residues. In germline, CDR1 is MDHEN, CDR2 SYDVKM. V lost 11 bases, J lost 2 bases, and 13 bases lay in between. The CDR3 nucleotides are TGTGCCTGCCGGGACTCCACCTACGAGCAGTACTTC. It is translated as CACRDSTYEQYF.

Only a few counts were recorded for this clone. The genes are TRBV21-1 and TRBJ2-7; the table's D call, TRBD2, was not checked against the DNA. TRBV21-1 constitutes a pseudogene. The CDR3 length is 16 residues. In DNA form, the CDR3 reads TGTGCCAGCAGGACATGGATAACAGCGGGGACCTACGAGCAGTACTTC. Translation: CASRTWITAGTYEQYF.

V and J are TRBV5-8 and TRBJ2-1; 8 bases fit TRBD1. Germline assignment: CDR1 SGHTS and CDR2 YDEGEE. There are 15 residues in the CDR3. With 3 bases clipped from V and 2 bases from J, the junction kept 4 bases outside the gene matches. In DNA form, the CDR3 reads TGTGCCAGCAGCTCAGGGGGCGCCCCCTACAATGAGCAGTTCTTC. Protein sequence: CASSSGGAPYNEQFF.

The gene calls are TRBV19 and TRBJ2-1, with TRBD2 matching 8 bases. V gave up 5 bases and J gave up 9 bases; unmatched junction bases: 9. CDR3 length: 14 amino acids. Germline-derived CDR1 and CDR2 are LNHDA and SQIVND (reference sequence). The CDR3 is CASSWGLGIVEQFF. The CDR3 coding sequence is TGTGCCAGTAGTTGGGGACTAGGGATTGTTGAGCAGTTCTTC.

This clone has a single count. The chain recombines TRBV28 with TRBJ2-3, with 7 positions matching TRBD2. The V and J ends lost 4 bases and 3 bases, in that order; junction bases with no gene match: 7. Germline V lookup: CDR1 MDHEN, CDR2 SYDVKM. There are 15 residues in the CDR3. DNA of the CDR3: TGTGCCAGCAGTTCCCGGGGGGTCACGACAGATACGCAGTATTTT. This sequence encodes CASSSRGVTTDTQYF.

The chain is built from TRBV18 and TRBJ1-3; D uncertain. The length of the CDR3 is 13 residues. Germline CDR1 reads KGHSH; CDR2 reads LQKENI. Trimming shortened V by 5 bases and J by 5 bases, and 10 bases separated the two germline ends. The CDR3 sequence: CASSKQPRNTIYF. As DNA, the CDR3 is TGTGCCAGCTCAAAACAGCCTAGAAACACCATATATTTT.

This clone was picked up a small number of times. The gene calls are TRBV4-3 and TRBJ1-1; the match to TRBD1 covers 9 bases. Germline V gives CDR1 LGHNA, CDR2 YSLEER. V lost 3 bases and J lost 2; bases outside the gene matches: 13. There are 18 residues in the CDR3. DNA for the CDR3: TGCGCCAGCAGCCAGGTATTACACAGGGGGCGCTTTAACACTGAAGCTTTCTTT. Encoded protein: CASSQVLHRGRFNTEAFF.

This clone was picked up a small number of times. The genes are TRBV5-6 and TRBJ2-7; D ambiguous. From germline, CDR1 is SGHDT and CDR2 YYEEEE. The V end was cut by 5 bases, the J end by 2 bases, with 11 bases between. The length of the CDR3 is 13 residues. As DNA, the CDR3 is TGTGCCAGCAGTTCCGGGTCTCCCTACGAGCAGTACTTC. Translated, it gives CASSSGSPYEQYF.

This clone was seen more than once but under ten times. In DNA, the CDR3 is TGTGCCAGCAGCTTGGACCAGGGGGGCAATCAGCCCCAGCATTTT. The encoded protein is CASSLDQGGNQPQHF. V and J are TRBV7-6 and TRBJ1-5, with 7 bases fitting TRBD1. The V segment lost 3 bases and the J segment 2 bases; nucleotides outside the gene matches: 4. The germline V gene has CDR1 SGHVS and CDR2 FNYEAQ. The CDR3 consists of 15 residues.

The V call is TRBV18, the J call TRBJ2-1; 9 bases map to TRBD1. The CDR3 length is 14 residues. V was clipped by 3 bases and J by 7 bases; unmatched bases: 4. The V gene's germline CDR1 is KGHSH and CDR2 LQKENI. CDR3 amino acids: CASSPPQGANEQFF. In DNA, the CDR3 is TGTGCCAGCTCACCTCCACAGGGGGCAAATGAGCAGTTCTTC.